Described below is a single T cell receptor (beta chain) sequence and its context. These data are taken from a study of OX40 agonist ivuxolimab in advanced cancers. Study in general: While on treatment, patients had intravenous ivuxolimab at 0.01 to 10 mg/kg every 2 weeks. A diagnosis of hepatocellular carcinoma, melanoma, renal cell or head and neck cancer was present in dose-escalation patients. Males comprised 70% to 85% of the group, whose mean age was roughly 60 years (range 23 to 79). Under the entry rules, prior anti-PD-1, anti-PD-L1 or anti-CTLA-4 therapy was allowed, and roughly 41% had some.

This CDR3 is 15 amino acids long. The protocol was immunoSEQ multiplex PCR, while the TCRdb copy is restricted to in-frame clones and leaves out a portion. The repertoire consists of 100,000 to 130,000 clones, with more than 85% occurring once and the leading ten covering about 1.2%. V is TRBV21-1 and J is TRBJ2-7; the D call of TRBD2 is as the table states it, not checked on the DNA. TRBV21-1 counts as a pseudogene. This receptor was obtained from an adult with an advanced solid tumor such as melanoma, head and neck, liver or kidney cancer. This sample comprised CD4+ or CD8+ T cells sorted from blood, obtained in a trial of the OX40 agonist ivuxolimab. CDR3 sequence (DNA): TGTGCCAGCAGCAGGATAGCGGGACTCTCCTACGAGCAGTACTTC. Its translation is CASSRIAGLSYEQYF.